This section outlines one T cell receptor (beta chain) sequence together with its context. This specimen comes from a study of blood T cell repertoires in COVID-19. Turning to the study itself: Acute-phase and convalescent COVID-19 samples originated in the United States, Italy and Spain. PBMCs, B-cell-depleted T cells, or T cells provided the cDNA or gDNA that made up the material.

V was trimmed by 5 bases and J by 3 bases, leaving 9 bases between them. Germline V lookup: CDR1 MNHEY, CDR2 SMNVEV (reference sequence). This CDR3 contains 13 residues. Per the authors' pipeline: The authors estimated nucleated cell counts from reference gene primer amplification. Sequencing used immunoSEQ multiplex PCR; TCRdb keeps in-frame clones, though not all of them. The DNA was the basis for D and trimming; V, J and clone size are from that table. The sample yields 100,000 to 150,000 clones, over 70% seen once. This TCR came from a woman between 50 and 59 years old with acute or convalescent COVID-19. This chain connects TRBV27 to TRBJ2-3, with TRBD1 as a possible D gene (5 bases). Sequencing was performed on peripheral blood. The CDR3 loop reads CASSPQGTDTQYF. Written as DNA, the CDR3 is TGTGCCAGCAGTCCCCAGGGAACAGATACGCAGTATTTT.